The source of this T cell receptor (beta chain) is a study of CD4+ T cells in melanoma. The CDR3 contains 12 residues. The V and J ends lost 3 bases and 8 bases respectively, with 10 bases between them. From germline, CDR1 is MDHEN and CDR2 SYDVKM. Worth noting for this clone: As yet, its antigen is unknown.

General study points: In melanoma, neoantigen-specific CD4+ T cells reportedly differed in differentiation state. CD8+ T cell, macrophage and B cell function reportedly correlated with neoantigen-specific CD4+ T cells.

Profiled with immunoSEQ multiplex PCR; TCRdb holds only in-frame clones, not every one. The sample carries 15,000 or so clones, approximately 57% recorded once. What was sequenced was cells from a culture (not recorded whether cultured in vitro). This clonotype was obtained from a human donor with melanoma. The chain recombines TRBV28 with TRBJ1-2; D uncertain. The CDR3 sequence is CASSLMGWGYTF. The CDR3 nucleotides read TGTGCCAGCAGTTTGATGGGTTGGGGCTACACCTTC.